The text below deals with one T cell receptor (beta chain). This clone was counted once. No cognate antigen has been identified for it. No per-base quality is available; no much larger clone lies one base away. V is clipped by 1 base and J by 4 bases, and the sequence between their germline boundaries is 7 bases long. As encoded in the germline V gene, CDR1 is SGHTA while CDR2 is FQGTGA. Its CDR3 holds 13 amino acids, cysteine through phenylalanine. This entry keeps only the CDR3 DNA: 39 bases, framed from base 1. Each collaborating institution followed its own protocols to collect whole blood in K2EDTA tubes. For TCRbeta analysis, collaborator samples were shipped as frozen whole blood, as isolated PBMCs, or as DNA extracted from either sample type. TCRbeta CDR3 regions were amplified from genomic DNA by means of the immunoSEQ Assay, a bias-controlled multiplex PCR. Concerning the study's data processing: Nucleated cell counts per sample were estimated from amplification of reference gene primers within the assay. To quantify the absolute abundance of each unique TCRbeta CDR3 rearrangement, sequence reads were collapsed and filtered. For each sample, productive Simpson clonality was calculated by taking the square root of Simpson's diversity index across productive rearrangements. In its TCRdb copy, this immuneACCESS table keeps in-frame sequences only and misses some clones. Where compared with another copy, unresolved V genes explain less than half of these, and the others have no known cause. The DNA was the basis for D and trimming; V, J and clone size are from that table. For this sample there are more than 65,000 clones; around 77% appear just once. The ten most abundant clones make up more than 15% of the sample.

The data were taken from a study of blood T cell repertoires in COVID-19 (dated by TCRdb to the early 2020s). For context, the study as a whole: Samples from collaborators originated in the United States, Italy and Spain and spanned both the acute and convalescent phases of COVID-19. The samples were drawn from the first 160 participants of the ongoing ImmuneRACE study and from some 1,300 subjects provided by 6 global collaborators. Subjects who had been exposed to COVID-19, were actively infected with it, or had recovered from it provided the deeply sampled blood TCRbeta repertoires that made up the dataset. A de-identified subject ID, COVID-19 status, age in years and sex were almost always included in the sample metadata. Where available, HLA class I and class II types were obtained from metadata supplied by the sample provider rather than from assay-based typing. The repertoires were released in a freely available public database meant as a resource for research on the immune response to SARS-CoV-2. The prospective study material was composed of cDNA or gDNA derived from T cells, B-cell-depleted T cells, or PBMCs. Broad study findings and their caveats: Clinical and demographic metadata were provided uncurated, with the amount varying by source and participant.

This sequence uses TRBV7-3 and TRBJ1-1; the D gene cannot be resolved reliably. Input material: peripheral blood. The TCR originated in a man between 60 and 75 years old with acute or convalescent COVID-19. The CDR3 protein: CASSLNGLTEAFF. Here is the DNA: TGTGCCAGCAGCTTAAATGGGCTCACTGAAGCTTTCTTT.